Sequencing of this T cell receptor beta chain was carried out in a study of T cell responses to AZD1222 COVID-19 vaccine. Study findings and constraints: Only a handful of AZD1222 recipients were seropositive at baseline. There were vaccine-associated CD4 TCRs across spike, dominant at 160-218 and 743-854. Repertoire sampling was restricted to post-peak T cell response timepoints.

Comment on this clone: Its specificity is not known.

Only in-frame clones appear in the TCRdb table, and some are missing; sequencing was by immunoSEQ multiplex PCR. Among under 140,000 clones, around 90% were seen once, and the ten largest hold over 2%. Second doses that came at about 4 or about 12 weeks were put together. CDR3 length: 16 residues. Between the trimmed V and J ends, which lost 7 bases and 4 bases, there was a span of 20 bases. Germline V gene sequence: CDR1 MDHEN, CDR2 SYDVKM. Sequencing used peripheral blood, obtained 28 days after the second AZD1222 dose. This TCR came from an adult who received the AZD1222 COVID-19 vaccine. The V and J genes are TRBV28 and TRBJ1-5; a weak D match, TRBD1 (6 bases). CDR3 residues: CASTGDRSWGNQPQHF. CDR3 DNA sequence: TGTGCCAGCACGGGAGACAGGTCTTGGGGAAATCAGCCCCAGCATTTT.